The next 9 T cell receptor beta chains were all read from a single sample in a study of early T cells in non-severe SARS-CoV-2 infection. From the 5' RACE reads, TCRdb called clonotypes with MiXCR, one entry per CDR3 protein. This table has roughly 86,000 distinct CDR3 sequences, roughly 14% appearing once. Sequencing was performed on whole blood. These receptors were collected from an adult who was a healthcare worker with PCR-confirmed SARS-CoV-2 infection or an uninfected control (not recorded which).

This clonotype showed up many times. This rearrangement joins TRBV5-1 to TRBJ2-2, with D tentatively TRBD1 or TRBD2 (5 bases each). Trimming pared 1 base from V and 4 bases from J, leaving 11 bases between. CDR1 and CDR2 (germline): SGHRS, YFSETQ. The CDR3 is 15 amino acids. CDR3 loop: CASSLSSGPTGELFF. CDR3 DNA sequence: TGCGCCAGCAGCTTGTCTTCGGGACCCACCGGGGAGCTGTTTTTT.

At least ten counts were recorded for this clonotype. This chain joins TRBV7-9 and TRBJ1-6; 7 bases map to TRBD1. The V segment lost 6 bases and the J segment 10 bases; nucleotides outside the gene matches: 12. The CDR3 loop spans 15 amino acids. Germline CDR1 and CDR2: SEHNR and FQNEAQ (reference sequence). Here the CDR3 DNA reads TGTGCCAGCAGACACGAACTCAGGGGGAGCTCACCCCTCCACTTT. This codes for CASRHELRGSSPLHF.

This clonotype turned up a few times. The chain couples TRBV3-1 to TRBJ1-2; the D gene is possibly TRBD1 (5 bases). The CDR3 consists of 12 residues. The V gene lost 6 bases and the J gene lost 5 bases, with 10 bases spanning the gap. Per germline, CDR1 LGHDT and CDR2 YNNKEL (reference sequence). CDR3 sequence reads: CASRGTVYGYTF. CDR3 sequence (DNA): TGTGCCAGCAGAGGGACGGTGTATGGCTACACCTTC.

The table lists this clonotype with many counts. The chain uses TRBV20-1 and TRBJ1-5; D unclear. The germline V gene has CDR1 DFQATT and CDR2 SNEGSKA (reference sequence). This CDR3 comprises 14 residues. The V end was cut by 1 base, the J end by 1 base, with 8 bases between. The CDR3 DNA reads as TGCAGTGCTAGAGGGGTAGAGAGCAATCAGCCCCAGCATTTT. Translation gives CSARGVESNQPQHF.

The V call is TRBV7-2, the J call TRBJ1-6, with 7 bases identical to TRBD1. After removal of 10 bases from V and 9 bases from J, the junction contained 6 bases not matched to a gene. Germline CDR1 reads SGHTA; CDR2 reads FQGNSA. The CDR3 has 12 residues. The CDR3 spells CATGQVASPLHF. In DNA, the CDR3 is TGTGCCACCGGACAGGTTGCTTCACCCCTCCACTTT.

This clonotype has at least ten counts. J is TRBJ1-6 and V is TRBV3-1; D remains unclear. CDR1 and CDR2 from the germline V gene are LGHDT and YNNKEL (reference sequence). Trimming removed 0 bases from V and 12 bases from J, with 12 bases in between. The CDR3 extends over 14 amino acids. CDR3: CASSQEATPGPLHF. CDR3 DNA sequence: TGTGCCAGCAGCCAAGAAGCGACACCGGGACCCCTCCACTTT.

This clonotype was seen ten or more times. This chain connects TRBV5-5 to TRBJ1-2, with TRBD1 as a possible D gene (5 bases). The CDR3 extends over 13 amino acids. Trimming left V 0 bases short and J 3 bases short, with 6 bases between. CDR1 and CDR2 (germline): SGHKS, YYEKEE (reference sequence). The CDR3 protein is CASSLAGDYGYTF. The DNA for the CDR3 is TGTGCCAGCAGCTTGGCGGGGGACTATGGCTACACCTTC.

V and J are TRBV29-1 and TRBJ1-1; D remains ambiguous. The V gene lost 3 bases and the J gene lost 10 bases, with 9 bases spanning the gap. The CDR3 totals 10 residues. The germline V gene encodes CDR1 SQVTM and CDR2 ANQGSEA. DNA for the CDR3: TGCAGCGTTGAGCGGGGTGGAGCTTTCTTT. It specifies CSVERGGAFF.

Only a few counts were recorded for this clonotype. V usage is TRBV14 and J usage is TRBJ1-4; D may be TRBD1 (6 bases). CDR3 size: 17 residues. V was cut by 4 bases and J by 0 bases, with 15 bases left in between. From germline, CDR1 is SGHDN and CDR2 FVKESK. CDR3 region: CASSRGPIQSTNEKLFF. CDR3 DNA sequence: TGTGCCAGCAGCCGGGGGCCTATACAGTCAACTAATGAAAAACTGTTTTTT.